Following are 8 T cell receptor beta chains from one sample sequenced in a study of PD-1 blockade in mismatch repair-deficient tumors. The data were produced by immunoSEQ multiplex PCR, yet TCRdb's version contains in-frame clones alone and is incomplete. The profile shows about 84,000 clones, over 75% of them singletons. The specimen comprised peripheral blood, sampled 12 weeks after starting pembrolizumab. The receptor set was obtained from an adult with mismatch repair-deficient cancer.

V and J are TRBV27 and TRBJ2-5, with D uncertain. The length of the CDR3 is 13 residues. V dropped 6 bases and J dropped 1 base, with 9 bases sitting between them. Germline CDR1 MNHEY, CDR2 SMNVEV (reference sequence). CDR3 in amino acids: CASSPTVQETQYF. The CDR3 DNA is TGTGCCAGCAGCCCGACGGTCCAAGAGACCCAGTACTTC.

The rearrangement joins TRBV10-3 to TRBJ1-1, with D possibly matching TRBD1 (6 bases). This CDR3 has 13 amino acids. V was shortened by 6 bases and J by 3 bases, with 11 bases between the two germline ends. Germline values: CDR1 ENHRY, CDR2 SYGVKD. CDR3 protein: CAIRGNRDTEAFF. The CDR3 region has the DNA TGTGCCATCAGGGGAAACAGGGACACTGAAGCTTTCTTT.

V gene TRBV27 combines with J gene TRBJ1-2; maybe TRBD1 (5 bases). Trimming stripped 2 bases from V and 3 bases from J, with 22 bases between. The CDR3 runs to 18 residues. Germline V lookup: CDR1 MNHEY, CDR2 SMNVEV (reference sequence). CDR3: CASSLKFPQGREYYGYTF. The CDR3 DNA reads TGTGCCAGCAGTTTAAAATTCCCGCAGGGCCGGGAGTACTATGGCTACACCTTC.

CDR3 coding DNA: TGTGCCAGCAGCCAAGATCACGGGGACACTGAAGCTTTCTTT. It yields the protein CASSQDHGDTEAFF. The chain combines TRBV14 with TRBJ1-1; D is undetermined. Germline V gene sequence: CDR1 SGHDN, CDR2 FVKESK. This CDR3 spans 14 amino acids. V was trimmed by 0 bases and J by 3 bases, leaving 8 bases between them.

Details on this clone: Other nucleotide sequences in the sample specify the same CDR3. V usage is TRBV5-1 and J usage is TRBJ1-5; D gene uncertain. The CDR3 consists of 13 residues. The ends were cut back, 1 base at V and 0 bases at J, with 2 bases in the middle. CDR1 and CDR2 from the germline V gene are SGHRS and YFSETQ. The CDR3 region has the DNA TGCGCCAGCAGCTTGAATAGCAATCAGCCCCAGCATTTT. It translates to CASSLNSNQPQHF.

There are many counts of this clone. V is TRBV7-9 and J is TRBJ2-7; the match to TRBD2 covers 7 bases. V dropped 5 bases and J dropped 7; count of bases not matched to a gene: 5. Germline V gene data show CDR1 as SEHNR and CDR2 as FQNEAQ (reference sequence). The CDR3 contains 12 residues. CDR3 residues: CASSRGEGEQYF. In DNA form, the CDR3 reads TGTGCCAGCAGCCGCGGGGAGGGGGAGCAGTACTTC.

The rearrangement links TRBV6-5 to TRBJ1-2; D not resolved. This CDR3 contains 14 residues. With 0 bases removed from V and 0 bases from J, the gap between germline ends came to 5 bases. The germline CDR1 and CDR2 sequences are MNHEY and SVGAGI. CDR3 loop: CASSYSPTNYGYTF. In nucleotides, the CDR3 is TGTGCCAGCAGTTACTCGCCAACTAACTATGGCTACACCTTC.

This clone was found once. The chain joins TRBV5-1 to TRBJ1-1, with D perhaps matching TRBD1 (5 bases). CDR1 and CDR2 (germline): SGHRS, YFSETQ. V gave up 5 bases and J gave up 4 bases, with 12 bases separating them. The CDR3 has 13 residues. CDR3 nucleotide sequence: TGCGCCAGCAGTGACCAGGGAACCACTGAAGCTTTCTTT. Protein sequence: CASSDQGTTEAFF.